Listed below are T cell receptor beta chains from one sample, sequenced in a study of PD-L1 blockade in urothelial cancer. TCRdb's copy holds only in-frame clones and misses some; the assay was immunoSEQ multiplex PCR. The table lists tens of thousands of clones, around four fifths of them singletons. The sequences come from PBMCs, collected around atezolizumab (anti-PD-L1) treatment. These receptors were obtained from a man between 60 and 70 years old with urothelial cancer. CDR3s include the opening cysteine and the closing phenylalanine or tryptophan. D genes are given only for firm matches. A clone size is listed for some rows: how often the clone was seen (once, few, many), or a class if it is expanded.

D,V,J,size,CDR3,DNA
-,TRBV11-3,TRBJ1-2,-,CASSFAIAANYGYTF,TGTGCCAGCAGCTTTGCCATTGCAGCTAACTATGGCTACACCTTC
-,TRBV14,TRBJ1-2,-,CASSRHSGKGSYGYTF,TGTGCCAGCAGCAGACATAGCGGGAAGGGTAGCTATGGCTACACCTTC
-,TRBV5-4,TRBJ1-2,-,CASSLEGGGQNYGYTF,TGTGCCAGCAGCTTGGAGGGAGGGGGGCAGAATTATGGCTACACCTTC
TRBD2,TRBV29-1,TRBJ2-6,-,CSVKYRLACIQSRANVLTF,TGCAGCGTTAAATACAGACTAGCATGCATACAAAGTCGGGCCAACGTCCTGACTTTC
-,TRBV5-4,TRBJ1-6,few,CASSPRALDSPLHF,TGTGCCAGCAGCCCCAGGGCCTTGGATTCACCCCTCCACTTT
TRBD2,TRBV7-2,TRBJ2-1,-,CASSPGTSFGEQFF,TGTGCCAGCAGCCCCGGGACTAGCTTCGGTGAGCAGTTCTTC
-,TRBV6-6,TRBJ2-7,-,CASSYTAGENYEQYF,TGTGCCAGCAGTTACACCGCAGGGGAAAACTACGAGCAGTACTTC
-,TRBV14,TRBJ2-7,-,CASSHRDYYEQYF,TGTGCCAGCAGCCACCGGGATTACTACGAGCAGTACTTC
-,TRBV19,TRBJ2-2,once,CASSIGTDLAAGELFF,TGTGCCAGTAGTATTGGAACGGATCTAGCCGCGGGGGAGCTGTTTTTT
-,TRBV4-2,TRBJ1-1,-,CASSQDQAGSTEAFF,TGTGCCAGCAGCCAAGATCAAGCAGGGTCCACTGAAGCTTTCTTT
TRBD1,TRBV19,TRBJ1-2,-,CASLNRGQRGYTF,TGTGCCAGTCTAAACAGGGGGCAGCGTGGCTACACCTTC
-,TRBV7-9,TRBJ2-5,-,CASSLDLGGTGPSGTQYF,TGTGCCAGCAGCTTAGATTTGGGGGGGACAGGCCCTTCGGGGACCCAGTACTTC
-,TRBV5-4,TRBJ2-5,-,CASSFGGETQYF,TGTGCCAGCAGCTTTGGGGGCGAGACCCAGTACTTC
TRBD1,TRBV7-6,TRBJ1-6,-,CASSSGGGQGPSTYNSPLHF,TGTGCCAGCAGCTCAGGGGGGGGACAGGGACCGTCCACCTATAATTCACCCCTCCACTTT
TRBD1,TRBV2,TRBJ2-7,-,CASGRDSNDEQYF,TGTGCCAGCGGAAGGGACAGTAACGACGAGCAGTACTTC
-,TRBV5-1,TRBJ1-4,-,CASSVVSLNEKLFF,TGCGCCAGCAGCGTGGTCTCCCTTAATGAAAAACTGTTTTTT
TRBD1,TRBV28,TRBJ2-7,-,CASSWDRGTYEQYF,TGTGCCAGCAGTTGGGACAGGGGGACCTACGAGCAGTACTTC
TRBD1,TRBV5-1,TRBJ1-1,few,CASSSGTGLNTEAFF,TGCGCCAGCAGCTCGGGGACAGGTTTGAACACTGAAGCTTTCTTT
-,TRBV19,TRBJ1-5,-,CASSTPGVHHQPQHF,TGTGCCAGTAGTACCCCCGGGGTACATCATCAGCCCCAGCATTTT
-,TRBV6-6,TRBJ1-2,-,CASSDRGYGYTF,TGTGCCAGCAGTGACAGAGGCTATGGCTACACCTTC
TRBD1,TRBV5-4,TRBJ2-7,-,CASSFGTGDSEQYF,TGTGCCAGCAGCTTTGGGACAGGGGATAGCGAGCAGTACTTC
-,TRBV5-8,TRBJ2-7,-,CASSLGQFPYEQYF,TGTGCCAGCAGCTTGGGTCAGTTCCCCTACGAGCAGTACTTC
-,TRBV5-1,TRBJ2-5,-,CASSWHREQETQYF,TGCGCCAGCAGCTGGCACCGGGAGCAAGAGACCCAGTACTTC
-,TRBV28,TRBJ1-2,-,CASSQGRGTYYGYTF,TGTGCCAGCAGTCAAGGTCGGGGGACCTACTATGGCTACACCTTC
TRBD2,TRBV6-5,TRBJ2-1,-,CASSYRRELFF,TGTGCCAGCAGTTACCGGCGGGAGTTGTTCTTC
TRBD1,TRBV6-1,TRBJ2-7,once,CASSEGRRMDRDYEQYF,TGTGCCAGCAGTGAAGGAAGACGGATGGACAGGGACTACGAGCAGTACTTC
TRBD2,TRBV9,TRBJ2-5,-,CASSSKTSGGGLETQYF,TGTGCCAGCAGCTCCAAGACTAGCGGGGGTGGTTTAGAGACCCAGTACTTC
TRBD1,TRBV5-1,TRBJ1-4,-,CASSLGDRGFADEKLFF,TGCGCCAGCAGCTTGGGAGACAGGGGGTTCGCAGATGAAAAACTGTTTTTT
TRBD2,TRBV19,TRBJ2-1,few,CASSIGGGRRAYNEQFF,TGTGCCAGTAGTATAGGCGGCGGGAGGCGCGCCTACAATGAGCAGTTCTTC
TRBD2,TRBV6-6,TRBJ2-2,-,CASCAGTSVKNGELFF,TGTGCCAGCTGCGCCGGGACTAGCGTGAAAAACGGGGAGCTGTTTTTT
-,TRBV19,TRBJ1-1,-,CATAGVVNTEAFF,TGTGCCACGGCGGGGGTGGTGAACACTGAAGCTTTCTTT
TRBD1,TRBV4-1,TRBJ2-7,-,CASSQVGQVYEQYF,TGCGCCAGCAGCCAAGTGGGACAGGTCTACGAGCAGTACTTC
-,TRBV19,TRBJ1-4,few,CETGTKNEKLFF,TGCGAGACCGGGACAAAAAATGAAAAACTGTTTTTT
-,TRBV5-1,TRBJ2-4,-,CASSLATGKGTKNIQYF,TGCGCCAGCAGCTTGGCTACAGGGAAAGGGACCAAAAACATTCAGTACTTC
TRBD1,TRBV15,TRBJ2-5,-,CATSRDWTGEETQYF,TGTGCCACCAGCAGGGATTGGACAGGGGAAGAGACCCAGTACTTC
-,TRBV7-9,TRBJ2-7,once,CASSPQYEQYF,TGTGCCAGCAGCCCCCAGTACGAGCAGTACTTC
TRBD2,TRBV19,TRBJ2-7,-,CASTRTSGTYEQYF,TGTGCCAGTACCCGGACTAGCGGGACCTACGAGCAGTACTTC
TRBD1,TRBV5-4,TRBJ2-7,-,CASSARDRAPHEQYF,TGTGCCAGCAGCGCCCGGGACAGGGCTCCCCACGAGCAGTACTTC
-,TRBV5-1,TRBJ2-7,-,CASSLDRFTYEQYF,TGCGCCAGCAGCTTGGACAGATTCACCTACGAGCAGTACTTC
TRBD1,TRBV19,TRBJ1-1,-,CASRQGSYNTEAFF,TGTGCCAGTCGACAGGGTAGTTATAACACTGAAGCTTTCTTT
-,TRBV5-1,TRBJ2-3,-,CASSFFLQSTDTQYF,TGCGCCAGCAGCTTTTTTTTGCAGTCTACAGATACGCAGTATTTT
-,TRBV7-8,TRBJ2-1,-,CASSPPSGAYNEQFF,TGTGCCAGCAGCCCTCCAAGTGGGGCGTACAATGAGCAGTTCTTC
-,TRBV19,TRBJ1-1,-,CASSGGQNTEAFF,TGTGCCAGTAGTGGGGGACAGAACACTGAAGCTTTCTTT
-,TRBV19,TRBJ1-5,-,CASSSGTQRRGYSNQPQHF,TGTGCCAGTAGTAGTGGGACGCAAAGGCGGGGTTATAGCAATCAGCCCCAGCATTTT
-,TRBV19,TRBJ2-7,-,CASTQGGGQAVYEQYF,TGTGCCAGTACCCAAGGGGGGGGCCAGGCGGTCTACGAGCAGTACTTC
TRBD1,TRBV28,TRBJ1-2,-,CASQSGTGVAGYTF,TGTGCCAGCCAAAGTGGGACAGGGGTCGCTGGCTACACCTTC
TRBD1,TRBV6-1,TRBJ2-5,-,CASSDGTGQETQYF,TGTGCCAGCAGTGACGGGACAGGTCAAGAGACCCAGTACTTC
TRBD1,TRBV6-1,TRBJ1-5,-,CASSELTGKQPQHF,TGTGCCAGCAGTGAATTGACAGGGAAACAGCCCCAGCATTTT
-,TRBV28,TRBJ1-4,-,CASTRTIPEKLFF,TGTGCCAGCACTCGCACAATCCCGGAAAAACTGTTTTTT
-,TRBV28,TRBJ2-7,-,CASRSGQGATSGSSEQYF,TGTGCCAGTCGGTCCGGACAGGGGGCGACTAGCGGGAGTTCCGAGCAGTACTTC
-,TRBV29-1,TRBJ1-1,few,CSVTRGRLNTEAFF,TGCAGCGTGACGCGGGGGCGCCTAAACACTGAAGCTTTCTTT